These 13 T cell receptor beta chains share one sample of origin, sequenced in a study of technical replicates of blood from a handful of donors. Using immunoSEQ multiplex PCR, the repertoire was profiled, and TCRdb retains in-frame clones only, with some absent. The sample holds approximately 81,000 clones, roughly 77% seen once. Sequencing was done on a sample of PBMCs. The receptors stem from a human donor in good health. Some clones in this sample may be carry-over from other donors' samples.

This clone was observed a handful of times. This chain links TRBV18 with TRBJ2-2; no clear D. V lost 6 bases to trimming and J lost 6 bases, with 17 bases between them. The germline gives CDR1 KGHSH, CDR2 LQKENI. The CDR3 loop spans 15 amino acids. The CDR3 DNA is TGTGCCAGCTCCCCCTTCTCTGAAGTAGCCGGGGAGCTGTTTTTT. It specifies CASSPFSEVAGELFF.

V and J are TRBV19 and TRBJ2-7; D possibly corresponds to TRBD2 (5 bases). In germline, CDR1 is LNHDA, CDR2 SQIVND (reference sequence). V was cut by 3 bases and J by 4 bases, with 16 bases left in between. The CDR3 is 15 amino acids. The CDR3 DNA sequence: TGTGCCAGTAGTATTCGGGGAGAGGGTGTTTACGAGCAGTACTTC. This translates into CASSIRGEGVYEQYF.

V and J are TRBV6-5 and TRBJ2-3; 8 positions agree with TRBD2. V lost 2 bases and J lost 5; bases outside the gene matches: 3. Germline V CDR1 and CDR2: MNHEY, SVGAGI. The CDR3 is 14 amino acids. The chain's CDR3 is CASSYRLAGDTQYF. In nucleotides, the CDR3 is TGTGCCAGCAGTTACAGGCTAGCGGGAGATACGCAGTATTTT.

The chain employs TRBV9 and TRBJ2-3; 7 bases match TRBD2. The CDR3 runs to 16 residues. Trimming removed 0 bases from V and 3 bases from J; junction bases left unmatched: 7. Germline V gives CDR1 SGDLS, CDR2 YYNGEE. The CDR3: CASSVGTGGGTDTQYF. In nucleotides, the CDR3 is TGTGCCAGCAGCGTAGGAACGGGAGGTGGTACAGATACGCAGTATTTT.

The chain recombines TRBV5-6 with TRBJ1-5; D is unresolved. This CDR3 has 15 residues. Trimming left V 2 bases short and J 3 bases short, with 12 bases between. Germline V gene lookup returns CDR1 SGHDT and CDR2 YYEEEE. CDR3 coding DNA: TGTGCCAGCAGCTTTTGGGCAGGCGCCAATCAGCCCCAGCATTTT. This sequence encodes CASSFWAGANQPQHF.

Here the CDR3 reads CACRTGAGNTIYF. Written as DNA, the CDR3 is TGTGCCTGCCGGACAGGGGCCGGAAACACCATATATTTT. The gene calls are TRBV30 and TRBJ1-3, with TRBD1 matching 9 bases. Trimming at V came to 6 bases and at J to 4 bases, leaving 4 bases not matched to a gene. The germline V gene has CDR1 GTSNPN and CDR2 SVGIG (reference sequence). The CDR3 extends over 13 amino acids.

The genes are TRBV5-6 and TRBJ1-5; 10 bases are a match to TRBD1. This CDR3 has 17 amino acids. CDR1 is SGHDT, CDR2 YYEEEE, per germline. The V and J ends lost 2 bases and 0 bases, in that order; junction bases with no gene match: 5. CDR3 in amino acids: CASSFRTGGPSNQPQHF. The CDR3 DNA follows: TGTGCCAGCAGCTTTAGGACAGGGGGACCTAGCAATCAGCCCCAGCATTTT.

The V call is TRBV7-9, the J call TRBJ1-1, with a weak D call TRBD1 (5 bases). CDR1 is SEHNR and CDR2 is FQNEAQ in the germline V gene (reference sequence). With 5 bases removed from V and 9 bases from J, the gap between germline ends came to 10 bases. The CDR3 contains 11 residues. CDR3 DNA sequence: TGTGCCAGCAGCATACAGGTCAAAGCTTTCTTT. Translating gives CASSIQVKAFF. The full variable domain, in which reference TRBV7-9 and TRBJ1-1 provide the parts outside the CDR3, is DTGVSQNPRHKITKRGQNVTFRCDPISEHNRLYWYRQTLGQGPEFLTYFQNEAQLEKSRLLSDRFSAERPKGSFSTLEIQRTEQGDSAMYLCASSIQVKAFFGQGTRLTVV.

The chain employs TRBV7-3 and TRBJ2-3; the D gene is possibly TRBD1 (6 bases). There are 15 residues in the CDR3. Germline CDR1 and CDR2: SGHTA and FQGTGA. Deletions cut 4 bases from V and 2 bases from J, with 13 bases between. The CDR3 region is CASSSGTSLTDTQYF. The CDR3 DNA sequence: TGTGCCAGCAGCTCCGGGACAAGCCTCACAGATACGCAGTATTTT.

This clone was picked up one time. As DNA, the CDR3 is TGTGCCAGCAGCTCTGGACTAGCGGGGGGGGACAATGAGCAGTTCTTC. It is translated as CASSSGLAGGDNEQFF. The V gene is TRBV11-3, the J gene TRBJ2-1; 15 bases line up with TRBD2. CDR3 length: 16 amino acids. The germline gives CDR1 SGHNT, CDR2 YENEEA. Trimming took 4 bases from V and 5 from J; bases not matched to a gene: 3.

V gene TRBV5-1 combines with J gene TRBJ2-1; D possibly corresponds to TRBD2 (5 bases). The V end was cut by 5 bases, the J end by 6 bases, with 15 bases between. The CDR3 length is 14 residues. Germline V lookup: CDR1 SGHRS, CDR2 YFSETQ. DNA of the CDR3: TGCGCCAGCAGTCCCGTGGCAGGAGGCAATGAGCAGTTCTTC. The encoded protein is CASSPVAGGNEQFF.

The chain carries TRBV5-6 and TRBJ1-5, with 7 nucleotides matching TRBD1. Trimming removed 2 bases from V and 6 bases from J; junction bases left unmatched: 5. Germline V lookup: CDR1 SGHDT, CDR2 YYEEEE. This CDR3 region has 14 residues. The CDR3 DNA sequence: TGTGCCAGCAGCTTTACAGGGGACGGTCAGCCCCAGCATTTT. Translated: CASSFTGDGQPQHF.

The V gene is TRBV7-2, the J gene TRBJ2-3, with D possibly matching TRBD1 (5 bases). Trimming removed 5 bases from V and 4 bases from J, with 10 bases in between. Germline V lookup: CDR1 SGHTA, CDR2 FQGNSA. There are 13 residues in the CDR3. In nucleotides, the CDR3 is TGTGCCAGCAGCAAAAGACAGTCAGATACGCAGTATTTT. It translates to CASSKRQSDTQYF. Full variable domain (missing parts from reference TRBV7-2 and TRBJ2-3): GAGVSQSPSNKVTEKGKDVELRCDPISGHTALYWYRQSLGQGLEFLIYFQGNSAPDKSGLPSDRFSAERTGGSVSTLTIQRTQQEDSAVYLCASSKRQSDTQYFGPGTRLTVL.